This T cell receptor (beta chain) was observed in a study of cytomegalovirus exposure and HLA in healthy donors. Study-wide background: Tens of millions of unique TCRs from HLA-typed donors were held in an early release of data.

PCR amplification relied on 60 Vbeta primers (plus 13 Jbeta primers). Libraries were prepared by immunoSEQ multiplex PCR; TCRdb keeps only in-frame clonotypes and omits some of them. The sample shows 150,000 to 200,000 clones, more than 70% of them seen only once. Remarks on this clone: The sample carries other DNA sequences with the same CDR3.

This TCR was recovered from a male donor in good health and CMV-seronegative. Sequenced: PBMCs.

The CDR3 spells CASSYSRATNEKLFF. In DNA form, the CDR3 reads TGTGCCAGCAGTTACAGCCGGGCAACTAATGAAAAACTGTTTTTT. The rearrangement uses TRBV6-5 and TRBJ1-4; D is uncertain. Deletions cut 2 bases from V and 0 bases from J, with 7 bases between. The CDR3 is 15 residues long. Germline assignment: CDR1 MNHEY and CDR2 SVGAGI.